The rows below give T cell receptor beta chains drawn from one sample of a study of T-cell memory formation after mild COVID-19. TCRdb re-called the 5' RACE reads with MiXCR, one entry per CDR3 protein. The sample includes 300,000 or so distinct CDR3 sequences, roughly 15% of them seen just once. The sample taken for sequencing was PBMCs or a T cell subset sorted from them (not recorded which). The receptors were sampled from a man in his late teens or twenties who had mild COVID-19 (a few samples of this study predate the infection). Cell type and time point are not known. CDR3s include the opening cysteine and the closing phenylalanine or tryptophan. The D gene is left open where the match is weak. Expanded clones get a size class; other rows say once, few or many, or leave the size out.

V gene: TRBV6-5; clone size: many; D gene: TRBD1; J gene: TRBJ1-5; CDR3 protein: CASSPGQGRNQPQHF; CDR3 DNA: TGTGCCAGCAGTCCGGGACAGGGGAGGAATCAGCCCCAGCATTTT
V gene: TRBV7-2; clone size: few; D gene: TRBD1; J gene: TRBJ1-1; CDR3 protein: CASSVRGPGEAFF; CDR3 DNA: TGTGCCAGCAGCGTCAGGGGGCCCGGTGAAGCTTTCTTT
V gene: TRBV7-9; clone size: few; D gene: -; J gene: TRBJ1-2; CDR3 protein: CASSPTLKGYTF; CDR3 DNA: TGTGCCAGCAGCCCTACTCTGAAGGGCTACACCTTC
V gene: TRBV19; clone size: -; D gene: -; J gene: TRBJ2-1; CDR3 protein: CASNMGGPGLKYNEQFF; CDR3 DNA: TGTGCCAGTAATATGGGGGGCCCAGGGCTCAAATACAATGAGCAGTTCTTC
V gene: TRBV5-1; clone size: few; D gene: -; J gene: TRBJ1-2; CDR3 protein: CASSFPREGTNYGYTF; CDR3 DNA: TGCGCCAGCAGCTTCCCCAGGGAAGGGACTAACTATGGCTACACCTTC
V gene: TRBV5-1; clone size: few; D gene: -; J gene: TRBJ1-2; CDR3 protein: CASSLVRGTSNYGYTF; CDR3 DNA: TGCGCCAGCAGCTTGGTGCGGGGCACGTCTAACTATGGCTACACCTTC
V gene: TRBV5-1; clone size: -; D gene: TRBD1; J gene: TRBJ2-2; CDR3 protein: CASSLSQGDTGELFF; CDR3 DNA: TGCGCCAGCAGCTTGAGTCAGGGGGACACCGGGGAGCTGTTTTTT
V gene: TRBV5-1; clone size: -; D gene: -; J gene: TRBJ1-1; CDR3 protein: CASSFWGTEAFF; CDR3 DNA: TGCGCCAGCAGCTTTTGGGGGACTGAAGCTTTCTTT
V gene: TRBV15; clone size: -; D gene: -; J gene: TRBJ2-1; CDR3 protein: CATSRVTSKNEQFF; CDR3 DNA: TGTGCCACCAGCAGAGTCACGTCGAAGAATGAGCAGTTCTTC
V gene: TRBV5-1; clone size: few; D gene: TRBD2; J gene: TRBJ2-2; CDR3 protein: CASSSRTRSPGELFF; CDR3 DNA: TGCGCCAGCAGCTCCAGGACTAGGTCGCCCGGGGAGCTGTTTTTT
V gene: TRBV20-1; clone size: -; D gene: -; J gene: TRBJ2-5; CDR3 protein: CSARFEPAGETQYF; CDR3 DNA: TGCAGTGCTAGGTTCGAACCGGCGGGGGAGACCCAGTACTTC
V gene: TRBV28; clone size: -; D gene: -; J gene: TRBJ2-3; CDR3 protein: CASSWTNTDTQYF; CDR3 DNA: TGTGCCAGCAGCTGGACTAACACAGATACGCAGTATTTT
V gene: TRBV6-5; clone size: few; D gene: -; J gene: TRBJ1-1; CDR3 protein: CASSYSIAEVAFF; CDR3 DNA: TGTGCCAGCAGTTACTCGATTGCCGAGGTAGCTTTCTTT
V gene: TRBV12-3/TRBV12-4; clone size: -; D gene: -; J gene: TRBJ1-1; CDR3 protein: CASGPGANTEAFF; CDR3 DNA: TGTGCCAGCGGTCCGGGGGCGAACACTGAAGCTTTCTTT
V gene: TRBV5-6; clone size: few; D gene: TRBD2; J gene: TRBJ2-1; CDR3 protein: CASSLTGLGSDEQFF; CDR3 DNA: TGTGCCAGCAGCTTGACCGGACTAGGATCGGATGAGCAGTTCTTC
V gene: TRBV5-1; clone size: few; D gene: TRBD2; J gene: TRBJ2-5; CDR3 protein: CASSLGLAGPQETQYF; CDR3 DNA: TGCGCCAGCAGCTTGGGGCTAGCGGGACCACAAGAGACCCAGTACTTC
V gene: TRBV28; clone size: -; D gene: -; J gene: TRBJ2-7; CDR3 protein: CASSLVLSSYEQYF; CDR3 DNA: TGTGCCAGCAGTTTAGTGCTGAGCTCCTACGAGCAGTACTTC
V gene: TRBV10-3; clone size: -; D gene: -; J gene: TRBJ2-7; CDR3 protein: CAIMTDSYEQYF; CDR3 DNA: TGTGCCATCATGACAGACTCCTACGAGCAGTACTTC
V gene: TRBV2; clone size: few; D gene: -; J gene: TRBJ1-1; CDR3 protein: CASSRNMNTEAFF; CDR3 DNA: TGTGCCAGCAGCCGGAACATGAACACTGAAGCTTTCTTT
V gene: TRBV21-1; clone size: -; D gene: -; J gene: TRBJ2-1; CDR3 protein: CASSKGGQGVPFSQEFF; CDR3 DNA: TGTGCCAGCAGCAAAGGGGGACAGGGGGTTCCTTTTTCCCAGGAGTTCTTC
V gene: TRBV7-2; clone size: -; D gene: -; J gene: TRBJ1-1; CDR3 protein: CAGGGNTEAFF; CDR3 DNA: TGTGCAGGGGGTGGGAACACTGAAGCTTTCTTT
V gene: TRBV24-1; clone size: -; D gene: -; J gene: TRBJ2-1; CDR3 protein: CATSVLVRPQGFF; CDR3 DNA: TGTGCCACCAGTGTCCTTGTCCGGCCCCAGGGGTTCTTC
V gene: TRBV2; clone size: -; D gene: -; J gene: TRBJ1-1; CDR3 protein: CASSPVGRNTEAFF; CDR3 DNA: TGTGCCAGCAGCCCGGTGGGCAGGAACACTGAAGCTTTCTTT
V gene: TRBV12-3/TRBV12-4; clone size: -; D gene: TRBD1; J gene: TRBJ1-2; CDR3 protein: CASSTDRGGYGYTF; CDR3 DNA: TGTGCCAGCAGTACCGACAGGGGAGGTTATGGCTACACCTTC
V gene: TRBV6-5; clone size: few; D gene: -; J gene: TRBJ2-5; CDR3 protein: CASSYRTRETQYF; CDR3 DNA: TGTGCCAGCAGTTACCGCACCCGGGAGACCCAGTACTTC
V gene: TRBV9; clone size: few; D gene: -; J gene: TRBJ2-6; CDR3 protein: CASSVGQHSGANVLTF; CDR3 DNA: TGTGCCAGCAGCGTAGGGCAGCACTCCGGGGCCAACGTCCTGACTTTC
V gene: TRBV21-1; clone size: -; D gene: -; J gene: TRBJ1-1; CDR3 protein: CASSKDSGARAFF; CDR3 DNA: TGTGCCAGCAGCAAAGATTCCGGGGCGAGGGCTTTCTTT
V gene: TRBV9; clone size: few; D gene: TRBD1; J gene: TRBJ2-4; CDR3 protein: CASSPRQGVGDIQYF; CDR3 DNA: TGTGCCAGCAGCCCTCGACAGGGGGTAGGAGACATTCAGTACTTC
V gene: TRBV7-2; clone size: many; D gene: -; J gene: TRBJ2-1; CDR3 protein: CASSLDGGYNEQFF; CDR3 DNA: TGTGCCAGCAGCTTAGACGGCGGGTACAATGAGCAGTTCTTC
V gene: TRBV7-9; clone size: few; D gene: -; J gene: TRBJ1-2; CDR3 protein: CASTIKDTNYGYTF; CDR3 DNA: TGTGCCAGCACCATAAAGGACACAAACTATGGCTACACCTTC